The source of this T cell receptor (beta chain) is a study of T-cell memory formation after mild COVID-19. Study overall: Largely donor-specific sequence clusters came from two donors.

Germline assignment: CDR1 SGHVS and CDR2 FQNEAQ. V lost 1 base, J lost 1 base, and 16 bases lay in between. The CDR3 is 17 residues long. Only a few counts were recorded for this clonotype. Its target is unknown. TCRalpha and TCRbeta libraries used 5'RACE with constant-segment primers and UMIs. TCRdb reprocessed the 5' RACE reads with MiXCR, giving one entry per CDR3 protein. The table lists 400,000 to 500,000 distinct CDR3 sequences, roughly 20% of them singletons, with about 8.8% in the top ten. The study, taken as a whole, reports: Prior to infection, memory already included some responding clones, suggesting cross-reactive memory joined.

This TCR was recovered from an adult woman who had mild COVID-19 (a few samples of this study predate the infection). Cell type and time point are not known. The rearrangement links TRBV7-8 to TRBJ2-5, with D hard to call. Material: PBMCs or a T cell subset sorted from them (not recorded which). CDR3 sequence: CASSLGVSGRLQETQYF. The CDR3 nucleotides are TGTGCCAGCAGCTTAGGGGTTTCAGGTCGGCTCCAAGAGACCCAGTACTTC.